The clone carrying this T cell receptor beta chain was seen only once. The antigen is undetermined. The sample belongs to a study of identical twins. Whole-study results and caveats: Low generation probability was overrepresented in out-of-frame alpha sequences shared by twins. Abundant beta clonotypes from cord blood had fewer insertions, unlike memory repertoires, which showed none. The analysis was cross-sectional rather than longitudinal within donors.

This CDR3 is 14 amino acids long. Germline V gives CDR1 LNHNV, CDR2 YYDKDF (reference sequence). Trimming took off 5 bases at V and 5 bases at J, with 16 bases between the two ends. The cDNA had a unique molecular identifier and a template-switch universal primer site. TCRdb reprocessed the 5' RACE reads via MiXCR and lists one record per CDR3 protein. The profile covers approximately 230,000 distinct CDR3 sequences, with around 15% appearing a single time and 7% to 9.5% taken by the ten largest. The chain employs TRBV15 and TRBJ2-7; D may be TRBD2 (7 bases). The sequence came from a woman aged 18-29 years in good health. Sequenced input: memory (CD45RO+) T cells sorted from blood. The CDR3 nucleotides are TGTGCCACCAGCTCTGAGGGGGGGCGGCACGAGCAGTACTTC. Protein: CATSSEGGRHEQYF. The whole variable domain, remainder taken from reference TRBV15 and TRBJ2-7, is DAMVIQNPRYQVTQFGKPVTLSCSQTLNHNVMYWYQQKSSQAPKLLFHYYDKDFNNEADTPDNFQSRRPNTSFCFLDIRSPGLGDTAMYLCATSSEGGRHEQYFGPGTRLTVT.